This T cell receptor (beta chain) is from a study of blood T cell dynamics during melanoma immunotherapy. This sample's time point: week 3, after first cycle of checkpoint inhibitor. Sampling occurred pretreatment (T0) and at week 3 (W3), after cycle one of checkpoint blockade. Only in-frame clones appear in the TCRdb table, and some are missing; sequencing was by immunoSEQ multiplex PCR. The table lists roughly 4,200 clones, 70% to 90% of them singletons. The CDR3 runs 15 residues. The V gene's germline CDR1 is MGHRA and CDR2 YSYEKL. The V end was cut by 4 bases, the J end by 9 bases, with 22 bases between.

This clonotype was sampled from a human donor with melanoma. The sample in question was blood, obtained from a patient treated with checkpoint blockade. The V call is TRBV4-1, the J call TRBJ2-7, with D maybe TRBD2 (6 bases). The CDR3 spells CASSRGEGSSRGQYF. The DNA of the CDR3 is TGCGCCAGCAGCCGCGGGGAAGGAAGCTCGAGGGGGCAGTACTTC.